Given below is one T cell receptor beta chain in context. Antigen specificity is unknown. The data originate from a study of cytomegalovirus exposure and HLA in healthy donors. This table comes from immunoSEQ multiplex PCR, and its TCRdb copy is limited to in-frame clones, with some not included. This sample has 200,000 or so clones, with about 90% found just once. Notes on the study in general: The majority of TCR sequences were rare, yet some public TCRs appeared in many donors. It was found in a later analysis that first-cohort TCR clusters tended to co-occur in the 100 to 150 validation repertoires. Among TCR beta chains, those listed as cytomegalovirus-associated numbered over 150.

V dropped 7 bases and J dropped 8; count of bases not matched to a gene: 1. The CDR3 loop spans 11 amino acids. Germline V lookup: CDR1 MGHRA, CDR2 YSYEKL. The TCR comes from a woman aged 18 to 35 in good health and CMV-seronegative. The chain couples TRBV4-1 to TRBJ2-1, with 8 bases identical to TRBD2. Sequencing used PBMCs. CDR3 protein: CASTGGDEQFF. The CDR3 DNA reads TGCGCCAGCACCGGGGGGGATGAGCAGTTCTTC.